This T cell receptor beta chain appears in the sequencing data of a study of T cell repertoires in cytomegalovirus infection. Study background: In public TCR beta signatures, there were indications of both CMV infection and matching HLA type.

Looked up from germline, CDR1 is MNHEY and CDR2 is SVGEGT. The CDR3 has 15 residues. Trimming stripped 6 bases from V and 0 bases from J, with 14 bases between. Points from the study as a whole: Summed public TCR beta family frequency identified CMV carriers bearing the relevant HLA. Clonotypes of TCR beta that were HLA-C-restricted and CMV-specific dominated the ex vivo response.

TCRdb redid the calling of the reads with MiXCR, one entry per CDR3 protein. The table has some 100,000 distinct CDR3 sequences, less than 25% seen once. Comment on this clonotype: Its cognate antigen is unknown.

The chain carries TRBV6-2 or TRBV6-3 and TRBJ1-2; no firm D call. Sample: CD8+ T cells from PBMCs. This clonotype originated in a human donor in good health (CMV status not recorded). Some clones in this sample may be carry-over from other donors' samples. In nucleotides, the CDR3 is TGTGCCAGCAGCCTGGTCCAGGCTGCTAACTATGGCTACACCTTC. Its translation: CASSLVQAANYGYTF.